This is a list of T cell receptor beta chains from one sample in a study of T cell responses to AZD1222 COVID-19 vaccine. Using immunoSEQ multiplex PCR, the repertoire was profiled, and TCRdb retains in-frame clones only, with some absent. This table has 120,000 or so clones, around 80% appearing once. The sample consisted of peripheral blood, taken 28 days after the second AZD1222 dose. The receptor source for this set is an adult who received the AZD1222 COVID-19 vaccine. Each CDR3 is given with its conserved first and last residue. Each record gives: V gene, J gene, D gene, clone size, CDR3 protein, CDR3 DNA. D genes are given only for firm matches. Size is omitted from some rows. Given values are once, few, many or a class for expanded clones.

>TRBV20-1|TRBJ1-2|.|.
CSARPGYGYTF
TGCAGTGCTAGGCCAGGCTATGGCTACACCTTC
>TRBV9|TRBJ1-2|.|.
CASSGEGDSYGYTF
TGTGCCAGCAGCGGAGAGGGGGACTCTTATGGCTACACCTTC
>TRBV28|TRBJ2-1|TRBD1|.
CASLTGGSYNEQFF
TGTGCCAGCCTGACAGGGGGCTCCTACAATGAGCAGTTCTTC
>TRBV7-2|TRBJ2-3|TRBD2|.
CASSLALRSSGADTQYF
TGTGCCAGCAGCTTAGCGCTAAGGTCTAGCGGGGCAGATACGCAGTATTTT
>TRBV4-2|TRBJ2-1|.|.
CASSQDSGQYNEQFF
TGTGCCAGCAGCCAAGATTCAGGACAGTACAATGAGCAGTTCTTC
>TRBV6-5|TRBJ1-2|.|.
CASRPLLQVYGYTF
TGTGCCAGCAGGCCGTTGTTACAGGTTTATGGCTACACCTTC
>TRBV18|TRBJ1-4|TRBD1|many
CASSPYSLLDRADEKLFF
TGTGCCAGCTCACCATATAGCCTATTAGACAGGGCGGATGAAAAACTGTTTTTT
>TRBV5-5|TRBJ2-7|TRBD1|.
CASSWTGFVDEQYF
TGTGCCAGCAGCTGGACAGGGTTCGTAGACGAGCAGTACTTC
>TRBV7-9|TRBJ1-5|TRBD1|many
CASSFDRGFNQPQHF
TGTGCCAGCAGCTTCGACAGGGGGTTCAATCAGCCCCAGCATTTT
>TRBV7-9|TRBJ1-6|.|.
CASSLAGTAPPSPLHF
TGTGCCAGCAGCTTAGCTGGGACCGCCCCCCCTTCACCCCTCCACTTT
>TRBV3-1/TRBV3-2|TRBJ1-1|.|few
CASSQAADTEAFF
TGTGCCAGCAGCCAAGCGGCGGACACTGAAGCTTTCTTT
>TRBV5-4|TRBJ1-1|.|once
CASSWGGAEAFF
TGTGCCAGCAGCTGGGGTGGAGCTGAAGCTTTCTTT
>TRBV5-4|TRBJ1-1|.|.
CASSSENRVNTEAFF
TGTGCCAGCAGCTCGGAAAACAGGGTCAACACTGAAGCTTTCTTT
>TRBV4-3|TRBJ2-1|.|.
CASSQGGRIEQFF
TGCGCCAGCAGCCAAGGAGGGCGGATTGAGCAGTTCTTC
>TRBV28|TRBJ1-5|.|.
CASSPRTEIRPQHF
TGTGCCAGCAGTCCTCGGACAGAAATCAGGCCCCAGCATTTT
>TRBV19|TRBJ2-7|.|once
CASTLGAGSYEQYF
TGTGCCAGTACCCTGGGGGCAGGCTCCTACGAGCAGTACTTC
>TRBV5-1|TRBJ1-6|.|.
CASSQQEDSPLHF
TGCGCCAGCAGCCAACAGGAGGATTCACCCCTCCACTTT
>TRBV24-1|TRBJ1-4|TRBD1|.
CATSDPGQGGEKLFF
TGTGCCACCAGTGACCCCGGACAGGGAGGCGAAAAACTGTTTTTT
>TRBV28|TRBJ2-7|.|.
CASSFRKTKGLAYEQYF
TGTGCCAGCAGTTTCCGCAAAACAAAAGGACTCGCCTACGAGCAGTACTTC
>TRBV18|TRBJ2-5|.|.
CASSPARGPLQETQYF
TGTGCCAGCTCCCCCGCGAGGGGCCCCCTCCAAGAGACCCAGTACTTC
>TRBV6-4|TRBJ1-5|.|.
CASSPDRSNQPQHF
TGTGCCAGCAGCCCCGACAGAAGCAATCAGCCCCAGCATTTT
>TRBV6-5|TRBJ1-4|.|.
CASSPSGVRWFF
TGTGCCAGCAGCCCATCAGGGGTTCGGTGGTTTTTT
>TRBV10-1|TRBJ2-1|.|.
CASSESREVYNEQFF
TGCGCCAGCAGTGAAAGCAGAGAAGTGTACAATGAGCAGTTCTTC
>TRBV7-9|TRBJ2-5|.|few
CASSFLSRLQETQYF
TGTGCCAGCAGCTTTCTTTCTAGATTACAAGAGACCCAGTACTTC
>TRBV7-8|TRBJ1-1|.|.
CASSLALYPEAFF
TGTGCCAGCAGCTTAGCTTTGTACCCTGAAGCTTTCTTT
>TRBV4-3|TRBJ1-2|TRBD1|.
CASSQVPQRGRGYTF
TGCGCCAGCAGCCAAGTACCCCAAAGGGGGCGCGGCTACACCTTC
>TRBV4-3|TRBJ2-7|TRBD1|.
CASSPVHVGDRGAYEQYF
TGCGCCAGCAGCCCGGTCCACGTAGGGGACAGGGGAGCCTACGAGCAGTACTTC
>TRBV7-9|TRBJ2-3|.|.
CASSRNQDTQYF
TGTGCCAGCAGCAGGAATCAGGATACGCAGTATTTT
>TRBV19|TRBJ2-7|TRBD2|.
CATPSERGSYEQYF
TGTGCCACCCCATCGGAGCGGGGCTCCTACGAGCAGTACTTC
>TRBV27|TRBJ1-1|.|.
CASSLGPDTEAFF
TGTGCCAGCAGTTTAGGACCGGACACTGAAGCTTTCTTT
>TRBV28|TRBJ2-5|.|.
CASSLSSTQYF
TGTGCCAGCAGTTTAAGTAGTACCCAGTACTTC
>TRBV6-5|TRBJ2-3|TRBD2|.
CASERGETTDTQYF
TGTGCCAGTGAGCGGGGGGAGACCACAGATACGCAGTATTTT
>TRBV6-2/TRBV6-3|TRBJ2-3|TRBD2|.
CASSSGILAASTDTQYF
TGTGCCAGCAGTTCCGGGATACTAGCGGCTAGCACAGATACGCAGTATTTT
>TRBV28|TRBJ2-3|TRBD1|.
CASSFPITGVNGDTQYF
TGTGCCAGCAGTTTCCCGATTACAGGGGTGAATGGGGATACGCAGTATTTT
>TRBV6-5|TRBJ1-4|.|.
CASSYWGATNEKLFF
TGTGCCAGCAGTTACTGGGGAGCCACTAATGAAAAACTGTTTTTT
>TRBV30|TRBJ1-3|.|.
CALESEGRNTIYF
TGTGCCTTGGAATCAGAGGGAAGAAACACCATATATTTT
>TRBV9|TRBJ2-4|.|.
CASSVSPRAEPYF
TGTGCCAGCAGCGTAAGTCCGAGGGCTGAGCCGTACTTC
>TRBV6-5|TRBJ2-6|.|once
CASSYSGSGANVLTF
TGTGCCAGCAGTTACTCTGGGTCTGGGGCCAACGTCCTGACTTTC
>TRBV28|TRBJ2-1|TRBD2|.
CASSLESASGGYNEQFF
TGTGCCAGCAGTTTAGAGTCGGCTAGCGGGGGATACAATGAGCAGTTCTTC
>TRBV7-8|TRBJ1-5|.|.
CASSLDGRGDQPQHF
TGTGCCAGCAGCTTAGATGGCAGGGGCGATCAGCCCCAGCATTTT
>TRBV12-3/TRBV12-4|TRBJ1-2|.|.
CASSPDSRGGYTF
TGTGCCAGCAGTCCAGACAGCCGTGGCGGCTACACCTTC
>TRBV19|TRBJ1-4|.|.
CASSIISDTDNEKLFF
TGTGCCAGTAGTATCATATCGGACACAGATAATGAAAAACTGTTTTTT
>TRBV5-4|TRBJ1-3|.|.
CASSLGRPGNTIYF
TGTGCCAGCAGCTTAGGTCGGCCTGGAAACACCATATATTTT
>TRBV28|TRBJ1-1|.|.
CASSPGVNTEAFF
TGTGCCAGCAGCCCCGGGGTGAACACTGAAGCTTTCTTT